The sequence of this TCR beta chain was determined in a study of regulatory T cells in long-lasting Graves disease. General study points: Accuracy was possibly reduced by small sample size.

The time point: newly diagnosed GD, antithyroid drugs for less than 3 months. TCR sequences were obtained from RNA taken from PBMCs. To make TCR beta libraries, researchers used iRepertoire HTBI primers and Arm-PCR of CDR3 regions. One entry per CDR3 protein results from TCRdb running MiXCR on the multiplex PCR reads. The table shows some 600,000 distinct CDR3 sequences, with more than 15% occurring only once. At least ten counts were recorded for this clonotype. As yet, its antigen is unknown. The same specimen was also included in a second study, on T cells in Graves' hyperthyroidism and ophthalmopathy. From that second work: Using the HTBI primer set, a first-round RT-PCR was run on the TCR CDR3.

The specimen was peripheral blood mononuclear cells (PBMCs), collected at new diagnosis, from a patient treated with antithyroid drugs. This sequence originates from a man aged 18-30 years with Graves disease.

CDR3 protein: CASSAGQGAENSPLHF. The CDR3 region has the DNA TGTGCCAGCAGCGCGGGACAGGGGGCGGAGAATTCACCCCTCCACTTT. V is TRBV13 and J is TRBJ1-6; TRBD1 aligns across 12 bases. Looked up from germline, CDR1 is PRHDT and CDR2 is FYEKMQ (reference sequence). V dropped 5 bases and J dropped 7; count of bases not matched to a gene: 6. The CDR3 extends over 16 amino acids.